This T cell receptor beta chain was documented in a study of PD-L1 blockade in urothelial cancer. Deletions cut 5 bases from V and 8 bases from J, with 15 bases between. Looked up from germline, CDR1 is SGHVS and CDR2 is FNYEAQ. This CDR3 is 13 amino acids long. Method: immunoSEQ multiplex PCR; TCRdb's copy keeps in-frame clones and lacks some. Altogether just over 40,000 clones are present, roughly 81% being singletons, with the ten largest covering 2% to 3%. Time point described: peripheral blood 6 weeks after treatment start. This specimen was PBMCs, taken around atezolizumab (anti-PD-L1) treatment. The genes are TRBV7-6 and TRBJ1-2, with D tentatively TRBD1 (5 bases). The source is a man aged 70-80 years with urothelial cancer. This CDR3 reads CASSPLGDYGYTF. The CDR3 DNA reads TGTGCCAGCAGCCCCTTAGGGGATTACGGCTACACCTTC.